This TCR beta chain was identified in a study of beta chain features in type 1 diabetes. Whole-study results and caveats: Shorter TCRB CDR3s, moderately but significantly so, were found in Type 1 diabetes patients in all four CD4+ subsets.

Expressed TCRB transcripts were sequenced because the isolated RNA had all been reverse transcribed beforehand. Profiled with immunoSEQ multiplex PCR; TCRdb holds only in-frame clones, not every one. Among 60,000 to 75,000 clones, approximately 47% were seen once, and the ten largest hold roughly 0.65%. Remarks on this clone: Antigen unknown.

CD45RO/CCR7/CD25/CD127/CD95/CD27 separated CD4+ naive, central memory, regulatory and stem cell-like memory cells by sorting. Purities over 98% were achieved in all sorted populations. The CDR3 covers 13 residues. Trimming stripped 5 bases from V and 6 bases from J, with 15 bases between. Germline V lookup: CDR1 SGHDT, CDR2 YYEEEE. Sequencing used central memory CD4+ T cells from blood. The sequence was collected from a man aged 25-40 years with type 1 diabetes. The chain recombines TRBV5-6 with TRBJ2-7; unclear D gene. CDR3 nucleotides: TGTGCCAGCAGTCATTCGTACTCGGGCGAGCAGTACTTC. Its translation: CASSHSYSGEQYF.